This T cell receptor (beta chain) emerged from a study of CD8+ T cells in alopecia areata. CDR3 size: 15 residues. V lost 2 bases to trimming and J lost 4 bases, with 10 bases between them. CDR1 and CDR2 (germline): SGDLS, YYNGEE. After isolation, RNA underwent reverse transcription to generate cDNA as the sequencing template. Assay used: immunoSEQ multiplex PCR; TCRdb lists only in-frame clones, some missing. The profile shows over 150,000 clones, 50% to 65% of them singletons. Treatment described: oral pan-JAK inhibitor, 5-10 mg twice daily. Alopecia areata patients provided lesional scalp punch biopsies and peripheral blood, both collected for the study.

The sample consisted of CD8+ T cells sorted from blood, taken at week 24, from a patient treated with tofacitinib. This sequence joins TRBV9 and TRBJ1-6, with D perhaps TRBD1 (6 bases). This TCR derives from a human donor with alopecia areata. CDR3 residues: CASSVGGQYNSPLHF. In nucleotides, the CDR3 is TGTGCCAGCAGCGTGGGGGGACAATATAATTCACCCCTCCACTTT. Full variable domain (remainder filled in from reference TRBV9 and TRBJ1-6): DSGVTQTPKHLITATGQRVTLRCSPRSGDLSVYWYQQSLDQGLQFLIQYYNGEERAKGNILERFSAQQFPDLHSELNLSSLELGDSALYFCASSVGGQYNSPLHFGNGTRLTVT.